The clone carrying this T cell receptor (beta chain) was detected only a few times. The antigen remains undetermined. This sample is part of a study of CD8 T cells in ankylosing spondylitis. The study, taken as a whole, reports: Disease-linked clones bore a CD8+ phenotype and were relatively rare in peripheral blood. Reported data indicate significant enrichment of disease-linked clones within matched ankylosing spondylitis synovial fluid.

The CDR3 totals 13 residues. V lost 8 bases, J lost 6 bases, and 13 bases lay in between. TCRdb passed the 5' RACE reads through MiXCR, listing each CDR3 protein once. The sample records about 260,000 distinct CDR3 sequences, around 25% being singletons. The rearrangement uses TRBV12-3 or TRBV12-4 and TRBJ1-4, with a possible D match to TRBD1 (5 bases). The sample comprised blood, either unsorted or a sorted T cell fraction (not recorded which). The receptor comes from a male donor with ankylosing spondylitis or in good health (not recorded which). The CDR3 sequence: CASWRGGDEKLFF. The CDR3 nucleotides are TGTGCCAGCTGGCGAGGAGGGGATGAAAAACTGTTTTTT.